One sample yielded the 16 T cell receptor beta chains listed below, sequenced in a study of cytomegalovirus exposure and HLA in healthy donors. In the PCR, 60 Vbeta and 13 Jbeta primers were used. Assay: immunoSEQ multiplex PCR; the TCRdb copy retains only in-frame clones and omits some. This table holds around 170,000 clones, approximately 71% found once. The sample comprised PBMCs. These receptors all come from a girl aged 10-17 years in good health and CMV-seronegative.

The count of this clone is one. The rearrangement links TRBV4-1 to TRBJ1-5, with no clear D. The CDR3 length is 13 residues. V lost 4 bases to trimming and J lost 0 bases, with 4 bases between them. Germline-derived CDR1 and CDR2 are MGHRA and YSYEKL. Written as DNA, the CDR3 is TGCGCCAGCAGCCTTAATAGCAATCAGCCCCAGCATTTT. Amino acids: CASSLNSNQPQHF.

V gene TRBV5-1 combines with J gene TRBJ2-1; TRBD2 aligns across 9 bases. The germline CDR1 and CDR2 sequences are SGHRS and YFSETQ. After removal of 4 bases from V and 7 bases from J, the junction contained 9 bases not matched to a gene. CDR3 length equals 15 residues. The CDR3 is CASSPRTSAGNEQFF. The CDR3 bases are TGCGCCAGCAGCCCCAGGACTAGCGCAGGAAATGAGCAGTTCTTC. Combining the CDR3 with reference TRBV5-1 and TRBJ2-1 gives the whole variable domain KAGVTQTPRYLIKTRGQQVTLSCSPISGHRSVSWYQQTPGQGLQFLFEYFSETQRNKGNFPGRFSGRQFSNSRSEMNVSTLELGDSALYLCASSPRTSAGNEQFFGPGTRLTVL.

This clone was counted a few times. This chain joins TRBV6-5 and TRBJ1-2; no firm D call. From germline, CDR1 is MNHEY and CDR2 SVGAGI. This CDR3 comprises 12 residues. Trimming shortened V by 6 bases and J by 1 base, and 6 bases separated the two germline ends. CDR3 nucleotides: TGTGCCAGCAGGGGCAGTAACTATGGCTACACCTTC. It codes for CASRGSNYGYTF.

This clone was recorded only once. The chain links TRBV9 to TRBJ1-2; TRBD1 matches at 8 bases. Germline V CDR1 and CDR2: SGDLS, YYNGEE. The CDR3 has 17 residues. Trimming cost V 3 bases and J 2 bases; bases outside gene matches: 12. The CDR3 region is CASSEAVDRGGNYGYTF. DNA for the CDR3: TGTGCCAGCAGCGAGGCCGTTGACAGGGGCGGGAACTATGGCTACACCTTC.

In this sample, this clone turned up once. This chain uses TRBV2 with TRBJ1-5; 9 positions agree with TRBD1. The CDR3 covers 14 residues. In germline, CDR1 is SNHLY, CDR2 FYNNEI. V dropped 1 base and J dropped 7; count of bases not matched to a gene: 2. CDR3 amino acids: CASSEGDRDQPQHF. Written as DNA, the CDR3 is TGTGCCAGCAGTGAAGGGGACAGGGACCAGCCCCAGCATTTT.

This clone occurred once. This sequence joins TRBV9 and TRBJ1-4; D is perhaps TRBD1 (6 bases). CDR3 size: 13 residues. Trimming shortened V by 4 bases and J by 7 bases, and 11 bases separated the two germline ends. Germline CDR1 reads SGDLS; CDR2 reads YYNGEE. CDR3 in amino acids: CASSPGTTEKLFF. In DNA form, the CDR3 reads TGTGCCAGCAGCCCCGGGACAACTGAAAAACTGTTTTTT.

This clone was counted only a few times. The chain carries TRBV5-1 and TRBJ2-2, with 10 bases lining up with TRBD2. Germline CDR1 SGHRS, CDR2 YFSETQ. This CDR3 comprises 16 residues. J lost 3 bases, V lost 4 bases, and 6 bases had no gene match. The DNA of the CDR3 is TGCGCCAGCAGCGTAACTAGCGGGACATACACCGGGGAGCTGTTTTTT. This encodes CASSVTSGTYTGELFF.

The gene calls are TRBV6-1 and TRBJ1-1; the D is unclear. The germline V and J ends were trimmed by 8 bases and 2 bases, with 3 bases remaining between them. In germline, CDR1 is MNHNS, CDR2 SASEGT. The CDR3 is 10 residues long. The CDR3 is CASGNTEAFF. DNA of the CDR3: TGTGCCAGCGGCAACACTGAAGCTTTCTTT.

This chain uses TRBV6-6 with TRBJ2-7; the match to TRBD2 covers 14 bases. The V gene end was trimmed by 7 bases and the J gene end by 4 bases; junction bases not matched to a gene: 6. Per germline, CDR1 MNHNY and CDR2 SVGAGI (reference sequence). The CDR3 has 15 residues. CDR3 bases: TGTGCCAGCACAGGGACTAGCGGGGGTCGGTACGAGCAGTACTTC. It is translated as CASTGTSGGRYEQYF.

The chain employs TRBV6-6 and TRBJ2-7; D is perhaps TRBD2 (5 bases). The CDR3 is 15 residues long. V gave up 7 bases and J gave up 0 bases, with 16 bases separating them. Germline CDR1 is MNHNY and CDR2 is SVGAGI (reference sequence). The CDR3 reads CASIDPLSGSYEQYF. The CDR3 region has the DNA TGTGCCAGCATCGACCCCCTAAGCGGCTCCTACGAGCAGTACTTC.

The chain uses TRBV6-6 and TRBJ1-2, with D perhaps TRBD1 (5 bases). CDR1 is MNHNY, CDR2 SVGAGI, per germline (reference sequence). The CDR3 sequence is 13 residues long. Trimming took 0 bases from V and 9 from J, leaving 11 bases between them. The CDR3 spells CASSYSLGGSYTF. The CDR3 nucleotides read TGTGCCAGCAGTTACTCATTGGGGGGGAGCTACACCTTC.

V is TRBV19 and J is TRBJ2-1; the D gene is possibly TRBD2 (5 bases). Between the trimmed V and J ends, which lost 0 bases and 9 bases, there was a span of 15 bases. Germline CDR1 reads LNHDA; CDR2 reads SQIVND (reference sequence). This CDR3 contains 15 residues. Here the CDR3 reads CASSIESTLGSEQFF. Here the CDR3 DNA reads TGTGCCAGTAGTATAGAGAGTACACTGGGGAGTGAGCAGTTCTTC.

Turning to this clone: Germline is not matched at one junction end, which may reflect a read error. V usage is TRBV2 and J usage is TRBJ2-2; D gene uncertain. From germline, CDR1 is SNHLY and CDR2 FYNNEI. The length of the CDR3 is 15 residues. The CDR3 protein is CATSLVLQTTGELFF. For the CDR3, the DNA is TGTGCCACCAGTCTGGTACTCCAAACCACCGGGGAGCTGTTTTTT.

J is TRBJ2-7 and V is TRBV4-1; 8 bases fit TRBD2. Germline CDR1 MGHRA, CDR2 YSYEKL. CDR3 size: 14 residues. The V gene end was trimmed by 2 bases and the J gene end by 2 bases; junction bases not matched to a gene: 2. CDR3 nucleotides: TGCGCCAGCAGCCAAACTAGCGGCCCCTACGAGCAGTACTTC. This translates into CASSQTSGPYEQYF.

There are a few counts of this clone. The chain employs TRBV27 and TRBJ2-5; D not certain. The CDR3 is made up of 12 amino acids. Trimming took 5 bases from V and 1 from J, leaving 5 bases between them. Germline V gene sequence: CDR1 MNHEY, CDR2 SMNVEV (reference sequence). CDR3 in DNA: TGTGCCAGCAGTAGCTCCCAAGAGACCCAGTACTTC. Its protein is CASSSSQETQYF.

The chain uses TRBV5-1 and TRBJ1-2; TRBD1 agrees at 7 bases. CDR1 SGHRS and CDR2 YFSETQ come from the germline V gene. Trimming at V came to 4 bases and at J to 8 bases, leaving 5 bases not matched to a gene. The CDR3 totals 12 residues. The CDR3 reads CASSVTGDGYTF. In DNA, the CDR3 is TGCGCCAGCAGCGTCACAGGGGACGGCTACACCTTC. The whole variable domain, filled in from reference TRBV5-1 and TRBJ1-2, reads KAGVTQTPRYLIKTRGQQVTLSCSPISGHRSVSWYQQTPGQGLQFLFEYFSETQRNKGNFPGRFSGRQFSNSRSEMNVSTLELGDSALYLCASSVTGDGYTFGSGTRLTVV.